What follows are 15 T cell receptor beta chains derived from one specimen sequenced in a study of PD-1 blockade in classical Hodgkin lymphoma (dated by TCRdb to 2018 to 2020). Preparation of the library involved the immunoSEQ multiplex PCR assay. The table comes from immuneACCESS by way of TCRdb, which keeps in-frame sequences with V and J called. Part of the clones is missing from these tables; in studies checked, under half for an unresolved V gene and the rest for unknown reasons. This sample comprises about 21,000 clones, 68% of them detected only once. Approximately 5.8% of the sample is in the top ten clones. The time point label, as the study defines it: cycle 1 day 1 (C1D1), immediately before nivolumab initiation. Every trial patient had relapsed following autologous stem cell transplantation, and prior brentuximab vedotin exposure was what differed among cohorts A, B and C. The sequenced sample was peripheral blood mononuclear cells (PBMCs), obtained at baseline. The origin of the receptors is a human donor with classical Hodgkin lymphoma.

The CDR3 nucleotides are TGTGCCAGCAGCACCGTGCCTAGTGCCACAAATCGGGCCAACGTCCTGACTTTC. Translating it yields CASSTVPSATNRANVLTF. The chain is built from TRBV7-7 and TRBJ2-6; D unresolved. CDR1 is SSHAT and CDR2 is FNYEAQ in the germline V gene (reference sequence). The CDR3 is 18 amino acids. V lost 5 bases to trimming and J lost 5 bases, with 22 bases between them.

The chain uses TRBV9 and TRBJ2-5; 10 positions agree with TRBD1. Losses at the gene ends were 4 bases for V and 5 bases for J; bases not matched to a gene: 11. Germline-derived CDR1 and CDR2 are SGDLS and YYNGEE. The CDR3 loop spans 16 amino acids. The CDR3 sequence is CASSPRTGTGVETQYF. The CDR3 DNA follows: TGTGCCAGCAGCCCCAGAACCGGGACAGGGGTGGAGACCCAGTACTTC. The whole variable domain, filled in from reference TRBV9 and TRBJ2-5, reads DSGVTQTPKHLITATGQRVTLRCSPRSGDLSVYWYQQSLDQGLQFLIQYYNGEERAKGNILERFSAQQFPDLHSELNLSSLELGDSALYFCASSPRTGTGVETQYFGPGTRLLVL.

For this clone: The same CDR3 is also encoded by other DNA sequences in this sample. This chain connects TRBV7-2 to TRBJ1-4; TRBD1 matches at 7 bases. Germline V gives CDR1 SGHTA, CDR2 FQGNSA. The CDR3 runs 14 residues. V lost 3 bases to trimming and J lost 7 bases; unmatched junction nucleotides: 5. CDR3 sequence: CASSFDRVGEKLFF. CDR3 coding DNA: TGTGCCAGCAGCTTCGACAGGGTGGGTGAAAAACTGTTTTTT.

The V and J genes are TRBV2 and TRBJ2-2; D not certain. The CDR3 runs 14 residues. Germline assignment: CDR1 SNHLY and CDR2 FYNNEI. V lost 3 bases to trimming and J lost 6 bases, with 11 bases between them. The CDR3 sequence is CASSDSRWSGELFF. The DNA for the CDR3 is TGTGCCAGCAGTGATAGCAGGTGGTCCGGGGAGCTGTTTTTT.

The chain carries TRBV18 and TRBJ1-2; no firm D call. The CDR3 sequence is 17 residues long. Germline V gene sequence: CDR1 KGHSH, CDR2 LQKENI. The V gene lost 0 bases and the J gene lost 6 bases, with 20 bases spanning the gap. The CDR3 protein is CASSPPRGPRKVDGYTF. The CDR3 bases are TGTGCCAGCTCACCACCGAGAGGTCCGAGGAAGGTAGATGGCTACACCTTC.

In DNA, the CDR3 is TGCAGCGGCTTGACCACAGGGGAGAGCACCTTC. Residues: CSGLTTGESTF. The V gene is TRBV29-1, the J gene TRBJ1-2; 7 bases agree with TRBD1. Unmatched junction bases numbered 12, after V lost 7 bases and J lost 13 bases. The length of the CDR3 is 11 residues. In germline, CDR1 is SQVTM, CDR2 ANQGSEA. The full variable domain, completed using reference TRBV29-1 and TRBJ1-2, is SAVISQKPSRDICQRGTSLTIQCQVDSQVTMMFWYRQQPGQSLTLIATANQGSEATYESGFVIDKFPISRPNLTFSTLTVSNMSPEDSSIYLCSGLTTGESTFGSGTRLTVV.

The V and J genes are TRBV19 and TRBJ1-5; no clear D gene. The CDR3 has 13 residues. V lost 0 bases, J lost 5 bases, and 5 bases lay in between. Germline lookup yields CDR1 LNHDA and CDR2 SQIVND (reference sequence). CDR3: CASSIEVDQPQHF. The DNA of the CDR3 is TGTGCCAGTAGTATAGAAGTGGATCAGCCCCAGCATTTT.

The CDR3 nucleotides read TGTGCCAGCAGTTACGAGGAGGTCACTGAAGCTTTCTTT. Translated: CASSYEEVTEAFF. V and J are TRBV6-6 and TRBJ1-1, with D unclear. The germline V and J ends were trimmed by 2 bases and 4 bases, with 8 bases remaining between them. Germline V lookup: CDR1 MNHNY, CDR2 SVGAGI (reference sequence). The CDR3 contains 13 residues.

V usage is TRBV9 and J usage is TRBJ2-1; 7 bases are a match to TRBD2. Germline V lookup: CDR1 SGDLS, CDR2 YYNGEE. The J segment lost 9 bases and the V segment lost 4 bases, leaving 4 bases of the junction unmatched. This CDR3 contains 12 residues. CDR3 nucleotides: TGTGCCAGCAGCCCCCGGGAGGTTGAGCAGTTCTTC. This gives the protein CASSPREVEQFF.

This chain uses TRBV18 with TRBJ2-1; 9 bases match TRBD1. Germline values: CDR1 KGHSH, CDR2 LQKENI. The CDR3 loop spans 15 amino acids. The junction had 5 bases not matched to a gene; V was cut back by 8 bases and J by 0 bases. CDR3 residues: CASNPTGGSYNEQFF. CDR3 DNA: TGTGCCAGCAATCCGACAGGGGGCTCCTACAATGAGCAGTTCTTC.

This clone was seen a single time. A junction boundary mismatches the germline segment, possibly from a read error. The chain uses TRBV28 and TRBJ2-4; D unclear. CDR1 and CDR2 (germline): MDHEN, SYDVKM. The CDR3 has 11 residues. In DNA form, the CDR3 reads TGTGCCAGCAGGAAAAAAATCATTCAGTACTTC. Residues: CASRKKIIQYF.

The V gene is TRBV30, the J gene TRBJ1-1, with D tentatively TRBD1 (5 bases). The CDR3 has 13 residues. The V gene lost 3 bases and the J gene lost 5 bases, with 13 bases spanning the gap. The germline CDR1 and CDR2 sequences are GTSNPN and SVGIG (reference sequence). The CDR3 nucleotides read TGTGCCTGGAGGGAGGGGTGGGGAACTGAAGCTTTCTTT. It is translated as CAWREGWGTEAFF.

The chain couples TRBV5-6 to TRBJ1-1, with D possibly being TRBD1 (6 bases). The CDR3 is made up of 14 amino acids. Germline CDR1 is SGHDT and CDR2 is YYEEEE. The ends were cut back, 4 bases at V and 3 bases at J, with 13 bases in the middle. CDR3 nucleotide sequence: TGTGCCAGCAGCACAGGGTTCCCGGACACTGAAGCTTTCTTT. This codes for CASSTGFPDTEAFF.

The gene calls are TRBV28 and TRBJ1-2; no definite D call. The CDR3 length is 14 residues. Looked up from germline, CDR1 is MDHEN and CDR2 is SYDVKM. V lost 3 bases and J lost 4, with 12 bases in between. CDR3 protein: CASSFGLRSYGYTF. The CDR3 DNA sequence: TGTGCCAGCAGTTTTGGGCTGAGGAGCTATGGCTACACCTTC.

J is TRBJ2-3 and V is TRBV5-6; D is possibly TRBD1 (5 bases). This CDR3 region has 16 residues. Trimming pared 0 bases from V and 3 bases from J, leaving 14 bases between. The germline CDR1 and CDR2 sequences are SGHDT and YYEEEE. CDR3 DNA: TGTGCCAGCAGCTTGGGGGGCGCGAGCCTAACAGATACGCAGTATTTT. The encoded protein is CASSLGGASLTDTQYF.